The 29 T cell receptor beta chains listed next were all sequenced from one sample in a study of CD8 T cells in Susac syndrome. When the RNA was reverse transcribed, random hexamers were used with an input of roughly 0.45 to 1 ug. TCRdb reprocessed the immunoSEQ multiplex PCR reads via MiXCR and lists one record per CDR3 protein. Found here are roughly 120,000 distinct CDR3 sequences, less than 95% of them singletons; the top ten hold approximately 0.12%. Sequencing input: CD4+ T cells from PBMCs. The source of these receptors is a human donor with multiple sclerosis.

The V and J genes are TRBV28 and TRBJ2-1; 7 nucleotides match TRBD2. Germline V gene lookup returns CDR1 MDHEN and CDR2 SYDVKM. CDR3 length equals 15 residues. Losses at the gene ends were 7 bases for V and 3 bases for J; bases not matched to a gene: 9. CDR3 sequence reads: CASNPYGTNYNEQFF. The DNA for the CDR3 is TGTGCCAGCAACCCGTACGGGACTAACTACAATGAGCAGTTCTTC.

The chain links TRBV6-6 to TRBJ1-1; D not resolved. Trimming shortened V by 7 bases and J by 0 bases, and 12 bases separated the two germline ends. The CDR3 totals 14 residues. Germline assignment: CDR1 MNHNY and CDR2 SVGAGI (reference sequence). The chain's CDR3 is CASTLRDMNTEAFF. CDR3 nucleotides: TGTGCCAGCACACTCAGAGATATGAACACTGAAGCTTTCTTT.

V is TRBV20-1 and J is TRBJ1-1, with unresolved D. The ends were cut back, 5 bases at V and 1 base at J, with 14 bases in the middle. Germline assignment: CDR1 DFQATT and CDR2 SNEGSKA (reference sequence). This CDR3 contains 14 residues. The CDR3 DNA is TGCAGTGCTCAGTTAACCGGGCGGAACACTGAAGCTTTCTTT. Translated: CSAQLTGRNTEAFF.

The V call is TRBV25-1, the J call TRBJ2-2; D gene uncertain. From germline, CDR1 is MGHDK and CDR2 SYGVNS. The CDR3 is 15 amino acids. Trimming took 4 bases from V and 6 from J, leaving 15 bases between them. The CDR3 reads CASSARIHPAGELFF. DNA for the CDR3: TGTGCCAGCAGTGCTAGAATTCACCCAGCCGGGGAGCTGTTTTTT.

This clonotype was counted a single time. The chain links TRBV5-1 to TRBJ2-3; 7 positions match TRBD1. Trimming at V came to 2 bases and at J to 3 bases, leaving 9 bases not matched to a gene. From germline, CDR1 is SGHRS and CDR2 YFSETQ. The CDR3 contains 16 residues. The CDR3 DNA is TGCGCCAGCAGCTTTCTGACAGGGCCGGGAACAGATACGCAGTATTTT. Encoded protein: CASSFLTGPGTDTQYF.

The V call is TRBV5-6, the J call TRBJ1-1, with unresolved D. Looked up from germline, CDR1 is SGHDT and CDR2 is YYEEEE. The CDR3 loop spans 12 amino acids. The V end lost 1 base, the J end lost 6 bases, and 7 bases lay between the germline ends. CDR3 sequence (DNA): TGTGCCAGCAGCTTGTTGATCTCTGAAGCTTTCTTT. Protein product: CASSLLISEAFF.

There are a few counts of this clonotype. V usage is TRBV6-1 and J usage is TRBJ2-1, with D possibly TRBD2 on 5 matching bases. The CDR3 length is 13 residues. CDR1 is MNHNS and CDR2 is SASEGT in the germline V gene. V was clipped by 10 bases and J by 8 bases, with 18 bases between them. CDR3 nucleotides: TGTGCCACTCAGAGTAGAGGGAAGTATGAGCAGTTCTTC. Protein: CATQSRGKYEQFF.

The chain combines TRBV7-9 with TRBJ2-7; D is undetermined. The V and J ends lost 4 bases and 4 bases respectively, with 8 bases between them. The CDR3 has 12 residues. CDR1 SEHNR and CDR2 FQNEAQ come from the germline V gene (reference sequence). The CDR3 loop is CASSSDLYEQYF. The CDR3 nucleotides read TGTGCCAGCAGCTCGGACCTTTACGAGCAGTACTTC.

The genes are TRBV10-3 and TRBJ2-7; TRBD2 agrees at 14 bases. J was trimmed by 4 bases and V by 4 bases; bases with no gene match: 0. The CDR3 totals 14 residues. CDR1 is ENHRY, CDR2 SYGVKD, per germline. CDR3 amino acids: CAISGTSGGYEQYF. The CDR3 region has the DNA TGTGCCATCAGTGGGACTAGCGGGGGGTACGAGCAGTACTTC.

The rearrangement joins TRBV5-1 to TRBJ2-1; TRBD2 might be the D (7 bases). The V and J ends lost 2 bases and 14 bases respectively, with 14 bases between them. CDR1 is SGHRS, CDR2 YFSETQ, per germline. The CDR3 spans 12 residues. CDR3 sequence: CASSFLEGGKFF. Here the CDR3 DNA reads TGCGCCAGCAGCTTTCTCGAGGGGGGGAAGTTCTTC. Full variable domain (missing parts from reference TRBV5-1 and TRBJ2-1): KAGVTQTPRYLIKTRGQQVTLSCSPISGHRSVSWYQQTPGQGLQFLFEYFSETQRNKGNFPGRFSGRQFSNSRSEMNVSTLELGDSALYLCASSFLEGGKFFGPGTRLTVL.

The V gene is TRBV11-2, the J gene TRBJ1-2, with 8 bases lining up with TRBD1. Per germline, CDR1 SGHAT and CDR2 FQNNGV. This CDR3 has 14 amino acids. The V and J ends lost 4 bases and 8 bases, in that order; junction bases with no gene match: 9. In DNA, the CDR3 is TGTGCCAGCAGCTATAGGACAGGGTCGACAGGCTACACCTTC. Residues: CASSYRTGSTGYTF.

The CDR3 is CASSVSVVYNEQFF. The DNA for the CDR3 is TGTGCCAGCAGCGTTTCAGTAGTCTACAATGAGCAGTTCTTC. The chain has TRBV9 and TRBJ2-1; no clear D. CDR3 length: 14 residues. Germline CDR1 reads SGDLS; CDR2 reads YYNGEE. V lost 2 bases and J 3 bases, leaving 9 bases between the germline ends.

The chain couples TRBV20-1 to TRBJ2-3, with D perhaps given as TRBD1 or TRBD2 (7 bases each). In germline, CDR1 is DFQATT, CDR2 SNEGSKA (reference sequence). The V end was cut by 3 bases, the J end by 4 bases, with 14 bases between. This CDR3 is built from 14 residues. The CDR3 loop reads CSARLPGGADTQYF. DNA for the CDR3: TGCAGTGCTAGGTTACCAGGGGGGGCAGATACGCAGTATTTT.

J is TRBJ2-1 and V is TRBV5-1; possible D gene TRBD2, 5 bases. Germline V lookup: CDR1 SGHRS, CDR2 YFSETQ. The CDR3 has 17 amino acids. The V end was cut by 0 bases, the J end by 1 base, with 14 bases between. In DNA form, the CDR3 reads TGCGCCAGCAGCTTGGGGTTACTAGTTTCTTCCTACAATGAGCAGTTCTTC. This gives the protein CASSLGLLVSSYNEQFF.

The rearrangement joins TRBV30 to TRBJ2-7; D is uncertain. The CDR3 totals 14 residues. The ends were cut back, 0 bases at V and 5 bases at J, with 14 bases in the middle. Germline V gene data show CDR1 as GTSNPN and CDR2 as SVGIG (reference sequence). The CDR3 region is CAWSVRDGVDEQYF. For the CDR3, the DNA is TGTGCCTGGAGTGTACGCGACGGCGTGGACGAGCAGTACTTC.

This chain connects TRBV29-1 to TRBJ1-1, with a weak D call TRBD1 (6 bases). The CDR3 has 15 residues. Germline V lookup: CDR1 SQVTM, CDR2 ANQGSEA. The V end lost 4 bases, the J end lost 5 bases, and 20 bases lay between the germline ends. The CDR3 region is CSVATGTLRLTEAFF. The CDR3 DNA sequence: TGCAGCGTTGCCACAGGGACCCTGAGATTGACTGAAGCTTTCTTT. Drawing the rest from reference TRBV29-1 and TRBJ1-1, the complete variable domain is SAVISQKPSRDICQRGTSLTIQCQVDSQVTMMFWYRQQPGQSLTLIATANQGSEATYESGFVIDKFPISRPNLTFSTLTVSNMSPEDSSIYLCSVATGTLRLTEAFFGQGTRLTVV.

CDR3 bases: TGTGCCAGCAGCCAAGCTTTGGGCGGGAGGTCCCAAAGCTCCTACAATGAGCAGTTCTTC. It codes for CASSQALGGRSQSSYNEQFF. The gene calls are TRBV3-1 and TRBJ2-1, with 8 bases identical to TRBD2. V lost 1 base, J lost 0 bases, and 14 bases stayed unmatched. The CDR3 totals 20 residues. From germline, CDR1 is LGHDT and CDR2 YNNKEL (reference sequence).

The chain combines TRBV11-2 with TRBJ1-2, with D possibly matching TRBD1 (5 bases). Germline CDR1 is SGHAT and CDR2 is FQNNGV. The CDR3 contains 14 residues. Trimming cost V 4 bases and J 2 bases, with 11 bases left between them. The CDR3 protein is CASSSIRDNYGYTF. CDR3 nucleotides: TGTGCCAGCAGCTCCATCCGGGACAACTATGGCTACACCTTC.

The chain is built from TRBV9 and TRBJ1-1, with 8 nucleotides matching TRBD1. The CDR3 spans 13 residues. The germline gives CDR1 SGDLS, CDR2 YYNGEE. J was trimmed by 4 bases and V by 3 bases; bases with no gene match: 2. This CDR3 reads CASSADRGTEAFF. The CDR3 bases are TGTGCCAGCAGCGCAGACAGGGGCACTGAAGCTTTCTTT.

The chain joins TRBV7-6 to TRBJ1-1; D perhaps matches TRBD1 (5 bases). The ends were cut back, 3 bases at V and 6 bases at J, with 17 bases in the middle. The CDR3 is made up of 15 amino acids. The germline CDR1 and CDR2 sequences are SGHVS and FNYEAQ. The CDR3 sequence: CASSFGRVTGAEAFF. The CDR3 nucleotides are TGTGCCAGCAGCTTTGGAAGGGTTACGGGGGCTGAAGCTTTCTTT.

The chain combines TRBV2 with TRBJ1-1, with no clear D. V shed 8 bases and J shed 0 bases, with 13 bases lying between them. The germline V gene has CDR1 SNHLY and CDR2 FYNNEI. The CDR3 is made up of 14 amino acids. In DNA, the CDR3 is TGTGCCAGCGTTAGGGAGAATATGAACACTGAAGCTTTCTTT. This sequence encodes CASVRENMNTEAFF.

The rearrangement links TRBV12-3 or TRBV12-4 to TRBJ1-5; weak D call: TRBD1 (6 bases). The CDR3 consists of 13 residues. Trimming pared 4 bases from V and 3 bases from J, leaving 7 bases between. CDR3 nucleotides: TGTGCCAGCAGTTGGACAGCCAATCAGCCCCAGCATTTT. Encoded protein: CASSWTANQPQHF.

This chain links TRBV27 with TRBJ2-7; D gene unclear. The CDR3 totals 15 residues. Trimming shortened V by 1 base and J by 4 bases, and 14 bases separated the two germline ends. CDR1 is MNHEY, CDR2 SMNVEV, per germline (reference sequence). In DNA form, the CDR3 reads TGTGCCAGCAGTTTATTTCAAATTATCGGGTACGAGCAGTACTTC. Encoded protein: CASSLFQIIGYEQYF.

This rearrangement joins TRBV18 to TRBJ2-7, with TRBD2 identical over 10 bases. The V and J ends lost 2 bases and 6 bases, in that order; junction bases with no gene match: 10. Per germline, CDR1 KGHSH and CDR2 LQKENI. CDR3 length equals 16 residues. As DNA, the CDR3 is TGTGCCAGCTCACCAATGGTTTCTAGCGGGAGTTCCGAGCAGTACTTC. Residues: CASSPMVSSGSSEQYF.

This clonotype occurred once. This rearrangement joins TRBV6-2 or TRBV6-3 to TRBJ2-7; 8 bases are a match to TRBD1. Germline V gene sequence: CDR1 MNHEY, CDR2 SVGEGT. V trimming: 2 bases; J trimming: 5 bases; junction bases outside the gene matches: 8. The CDR3 covers 15 residues. The CDR3 here is CASSYLPDRADEQYF. The CDR3, as DNA: TGTGCCAGCAGTTACCTCCCGGACAGGGCTGACGAGCAGTACTTC.

The CDR3 is CASSEGGNQPQHF. DNA for the CDR3: TGTGCCAGCAGTGAAGGAGGAAATCAGCCCCAGCATTTT. The rearrangement links TRBV6-2 or TRBV6-3 to TRBJ1-5; D is unresolved. Germline loops: CDR1 MNHEY, CDR2 SVGEGT. The CDR3 is 13 amino acids. V was pared by 5 bases and J by 4 bases, with 9 bases between.

The chain uses TRBV7-9 and TRBJ2-3; TRBD2 is a possible D gene (6 bases). CDR1 and CDR2 (germline): SEHNR, FQNEAQ (reference sequence). V lost 1 base, J lost 4 bases, and 9 bases lay in between. The CDR3 is 14 residues long. The CDR3 nucleotides are TGTGCCAGCAGCTTAGTGGGGAGGCCAGATACGCAGTATTTT. It is translated as CASSLVGRPDTQYF.

This chain uses TRBV14 with TRBJ1-3; 10 bases fit TRBD1. CDR1 is SGHDN and CDR2 is FVKESK in the germline V gene. The ends lost 0 bases at V and 7 bases at J; junction bases unmatched: 9. This CDR3 spans 17 amino acids. In DNA form, the CDR3 reads TGTGCCAGCAGCCAAGAGGGACAGGGGTTCTGGCAGAACACCATATATTTT. Its protein is CASSQEGQGFWQNTIYF.

This chain connects TRBV5-4 to TRBJ1-1; D is ambiguous. Per germline, CDR1 SGHNT and CDR2 YYREEE (reference sequence). Deletions cut 4 bases from V and 1 base from J, with 11 bases between. This CDR3 is 14 amino acids long. CDR3 sequence reads: CASSTSARNTEAFF. The CDR3 DNA reads TGTGCCAGCAGCACCAGCGCCAGGAACACTGAAGCTTTCTTT.